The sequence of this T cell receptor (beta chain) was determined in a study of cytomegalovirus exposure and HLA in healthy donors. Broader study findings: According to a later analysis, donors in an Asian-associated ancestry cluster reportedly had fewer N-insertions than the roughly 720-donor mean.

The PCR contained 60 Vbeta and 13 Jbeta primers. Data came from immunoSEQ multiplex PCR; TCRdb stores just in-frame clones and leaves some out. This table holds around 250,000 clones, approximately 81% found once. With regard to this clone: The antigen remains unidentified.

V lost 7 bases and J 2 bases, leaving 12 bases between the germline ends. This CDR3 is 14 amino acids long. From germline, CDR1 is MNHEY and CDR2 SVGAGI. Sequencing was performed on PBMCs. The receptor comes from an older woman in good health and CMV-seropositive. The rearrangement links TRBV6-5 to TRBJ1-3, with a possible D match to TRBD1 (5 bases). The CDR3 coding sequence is TGTGCCAGCACCACGGGGGGGGCTGGAAACACCATATATTTT. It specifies CASTTGGAGNTIYF.